These 6 T cell receptor beta chains share one sample of origin, sequenced in a study of cytomegalovirus exposure and HLA in healthy donors. Researchers ran the PCR with 60 Vbeta and 13 Jbeta primers. Sequenced by immunoSEQ multiplex PCR; TCRdb stores in-frame clones only, minus some. In the table there are about 250,000 clones, 70% to 90% of which are singletons. Sequenced input: PBMCs. Receptors were obtained from a girl aged 2 to 10 in good health and CMV-seronegative.

The J gene is TRBJ1-3, the V gene TRBV6-5; D is ambiguous. Germline CDR1 reads MNHEY; CDR2 reads SVGAGI. CDR3 length: 15 amino acids. Trimming cost V 2 bases and J 4 bases, with 12 bases left between them. CDR3 sequence reads: CASSYDGVEGNTIYF. DNA for the CDR3: TGTGCCAGCAGTTACGACGGGGTGGAGGGAAACACCATATATTTT.

This chain links TRBV11-2 with TRBJ2-2, with TRBD1 matching over 8 bases. Germline CDR1 reads SGHAT; CDR2 reads FQNNGV. The CDR3 consists of 16 residues. V shed 3 bases and J 1 base; nucleotides not matched to a gene: 4. This CDR3 reads CASSFRTGLNTGELFF. In nucleotides, the CDR3 is TGTGCCAGCAGCTTTCGGACAGGGTTGAACACCGGGGAGCTGTTTTTT.

This chain connects TRBV5-1 to TRBJ1-5, with 8 bases matching TRBD1. Germline CDR1 SGHRS, CDR2 YFSETQ. The CDR3 extends over 13 amino acids. The junction had 5 bases not matched to a gene; V was cut back by 9 bases and J by 3 bases. For the CDR3, the DNA is TGCGCCACTCCGGACAGGGCCAATCAGCCCCAGCATTTT. This encodes CATPDRANQPQHF.

The gene calls are TRBV21-1 and TRBJ2-7; the table's TRBD1 call for D was not verified on the DNA. TRBV21-1 is an annotated pseudogene. The CDR3 runs to 13 residues. The CDR3 coding sequence is TGTGCCAGCAGCAAGACCACAGGCTACGAGCAGTACTTC. Translated: CASSKTTGYEQYF.

The chain employs TRBV9 and TRBJ1-5; no reliable D call. Trimming took 0 bases from V and 0 from J, leaving 7 bases between them. Per germline, CDR1 SGDLS and CDR2 YYNGEE. CDR3 length: 15 residues. CDR3 sequence reads: CASSVVQISNQPQHF. The CDR3 DNA is TGTGCCAGCAGCGTAGTACAGATTAGCAATCAGCCCCAGCATTTT. The entire variable domain, with the rest obtained from reference TRBV9 and TRBJ1-5, is as follows: DSGVTQTPKHLITATGQRVTLRCSPRSGDLSVYWYQQSLDQGLQFLIQYYNGEERAKGNILERFSAQQFPDLHSELNLSSLELGDSALYFCASSVVQISNQPQHFGDGTRLSIL.

In this sample, this clone turned up once. V gene TRBV28 combines with J gene TRBJ2-4; weak D call: TRBD1 (5 bases). Germline values: CDR1 MDHEN, CDR2 SYDVKM. V was cut by 3 bases and J by 4 bases, with 16 bases left in between. This CDR3 comprises 16 residues. The CDR3 nucleotides read TGTGCCAGCAGTTTCTCTTTCTTACAGGCTAAAAACATTCAGTACTTC. Protein product: CASSFSFLQAKNIQYF. Using reference TRBV28 and TRBJ2-4 for the parts outside the CDR3, the full variable domain is DVKVTQSSRYLVKRTGEKVFLECVQDMDHENMFWYRQDPGLGLRLIYFSYDVKMKEKGDIPEGYSVSREKKERFSLILESASTNQTSMYLCASSFSFLQAKNIQYFGAGTRLSVL.